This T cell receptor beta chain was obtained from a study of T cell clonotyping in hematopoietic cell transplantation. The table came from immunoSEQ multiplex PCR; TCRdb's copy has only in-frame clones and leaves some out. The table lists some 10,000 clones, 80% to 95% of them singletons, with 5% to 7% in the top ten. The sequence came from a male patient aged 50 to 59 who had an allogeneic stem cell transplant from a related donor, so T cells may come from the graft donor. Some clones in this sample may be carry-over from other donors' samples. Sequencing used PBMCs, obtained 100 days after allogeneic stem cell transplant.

This CDR3 reads CASSEVLGTGYTDTQYF. CDR3 DNA: TGCGCCAGCAGTGAGGTTTTAGGGACAGGTTACACAGATACGCAGTATTTT. The chain recombines TRBV10-2 with TRBJ2-3, with 8 bases matching TRBD1. The J segment lost 2 bases and the V segment lost 2 bases, leaving 9 bases of the junction unmatched. CDR1 is WSHSY and CDR2 is SAAADI in the germline V gene. The CDR3 spans 17 residues.